This is a list of T cell receptor beta chains from one sample in a study of PD-1 blockade in classical Hodgkin lymphoma. Sequencing was performed with immunoSEQ multiplex PCR; in TCRdb, only in-frame clones are kept and a portion is missing. Here the sample spans around 40,000 clones, roughly 78% being singletons. The starting material was peripheral blood mononuclear cells (PBMCs), obtained at baseline. Receptors were obtained from a human donor with classical Hodgkin lymphoma. The CDR3 runs from the conserved cysteine through the conserved F or W. The D gene is left open where the match is weak. The size entry is marked missing in some rows and otherwise reads once, few, many or a size class.

size	V	length	J	D	DNA	CDR3
NA	TRBV19	12	TRBJ1-1	NA	TGTGCCAGTAGTCCGAGACGGCCTGAGTCTTTCTTT	CASSPRRPESFF
NA	TRBV6-5	11	TRBJ1-3	NA	TGTGCCAGCTGCCTTGGAAACACCATATATTTT	CASCLGNTIYF
few	TRBV11-2	12	TRBJ2-5	TRBD2	TGTGCCAGCAGCCGGGGGGAAGAGACCCAGTACTTC	CASSRGEETQYF
once	TRBV4-1	14	TRBJ1-6	NA	TGCGCCAGCAGCCAGGCCGGGGGATACTCACCCCTCCACTTT	CASSQAGGYSPLHF
NA	TRBV7-8	14	TRBJ2-5	TRBD2	TGTGCCAGCAGCCCTCGGGGGGGCGAGGAGACCCAGTACTTC	CASSPRGGEETQYF
once	TRBV11-2	16	TRBJ2-1	TRBD2	TGTGCCAGCAGCTTAGGTGGGGGGGGATACTACAATGAGCAGTTCTTC	CASSLGGGGYYNEQFF
medium-sized	TRBV7-7	16	TRBJ2-3	TRBD2	TGTGCCAGCAGCCCAGATAGCGGGGGGCTTGGGGATACGCAGTATTTT	CASSPDSGGLGDTQYF
NA	TRBV11-1	15	TRBJ2-3	NA	TGTGCCAGCAGCTCAACGGACTTACTCACAGATACGCAGTATTTT	CASSSTDLLTDTQYF
NA	TRBV5-8	11	TRBJ2-2	NA	TGTGCCAGCAGCGCGGACAGGGAGCTGTTTTTT	CASSADRELFF
NA	TRBV7-9	15	TRBJ2-2	NA	TGTGTCAGCAGCACCTCATCTTCTCGATCGTGGGAGCTGTTTTTT	CVSSTSSSRSWELFF
NA	TRBV27	15	TRBJ2-6	NA	TGTGCCAGCAGGGGGGATGGATTCTGGGCCAACGTCCTGACTTTC	CASRGDGFWANVLTF
NA	TRBV7-3	15	TRBJ2-7	NA	TGCGCCAGCAGCCAAGAAGGACAGCTTTCCTACGAGCAGTACTTC	CASSQEGQLSYEQYF
once	TRBV19	15	TRBJ1-2	TRBD1	TGTGCCAGTAGTAAGGACAGGGGCGAGGATTATGGCTACACCTTC	CASSKDRGEDYGYTF
NA	TRBV4-1	16	TRBJ2-3	NA	TGCGCCAGCAGCCAAGATGCGGACTCCTGGGGAGATACGCAGTATTTT	CASSQDADSWGDTQYF
NA	TRBV11-2	15	TRBJ2-2	NA	TGTGCCAGCAGCGCGGCAGGGCCAAACACCGGGGAGCTGTTTTTT	CASSAAGPNTGELFF
NA	TRBV18	15	TRBJ1-2	NA	TGTGCCAGCTCACCAGGGTACAGAACTAACTATGGCTACACCTTC	CASSPGYRTNYGYTF
NA	TRBV19	16	TRBJ1-6	NA	TGTGCCAGTAGTGGGGCCCCGGGCCAGGGCCGTTCACCCCTCCACTTT	CASSGAPGQGRSPLHF
NA	TRBV19	16	TRBJ2-3	TRBD1	TGTGCCAGTAGTACCCGGACAGGAAGACTCACAGATACGCAGTATTTT	CASSTRTGRLTDTQYF
NA	TRBV30	13	TRBJ2-7	NA	TGTGCCTGGAGCGAAAGGGACGCCTACGAGCAGTACTTC	CAWSERDAYEQYF
few	TRBV7-9	13	TRBJ2-1	NA	TGTGCCAGCAGCGCCCTCCGGTTCAATGAGCAGTTCTTC	CASSALRFNEQFF
NA	TRBV12-5	17	TRBJ2-1	NA	TGTGCTAGTGGTTTGGTGATCGATCGGACCCTATACAATGAGCAGTTCTTC	CASGLVIDRTLYNEQFF
NA	TRBV18	14	TRBJ2-3	TRBD1	TGTGCCAGCTCATCCGGGACAGGGGGAGATACGCAGTATTTT	CASSSGTGGDTQYF